The clone carrying this TCR beta chain has more than one count but fewer than ten. Its specificity is not known. TCRdb recomputed calls from the 5' RACE reads with MiXCR, one row per CDR3 protein. The table includes tens of thousands of distinct CDR3 sequences, roughly 16% detected once. This sample is drawn from a study of T-cell memory formation after mild COVID-19. The CDR3 covers 17 residues. Germline trimming cut 6 bases from V and 3 bases from J; bases unmatched to any gene: 7. Looked up from germline, CDR1 is MDHEN and CDR2 is SYDVKM. The study, taken as a whole, reports: Second-wave clones peaking on day 37 lacked confirmed SARS-CoV-2 specificity. Prior to infection, memory already included some responding clones, suggesting cross-reactive memory joined. Later expanders leaned toward CD4+, whereas clones contracting from day 15 to 85 were balanced CD4/CD8. Among CD4+ contracting clones, most were CM and EM, and CD8+ ones EMRA.

The source material was PBMCs or a T cell subset sorted from them (not recorded which). The TCR comes from a man between 18 and 29 years old who had mild COVID-19 (a few samples of this study predate the infection). Cell type and time point are not known. The chain couples TRBV28 to TRBJ2-6, with 11 bases aligning to TRBD1. CDR3 sequence (DNA): TGTGCCAGCAGACTCGGACAGGGGGCTTATGGGGCCAACGTCCTGACTTTC. Its translation: CASRLGQGAYGANVLTF. Together with reference TRBV28 and TRBJ2-6, the CDR3 gives the full variable domain: DVKVTQSSRYLVKRTGEKVFLECVQDMDHENMFWYRQDPGLGLRLIYFSYDVKMKEKGDIPEGYSVSREKKERFSLILESASTNQTSMYLCASRLGQGAYGANVLTFGAGSRLTVL.